Below are 12 T cell receptor beta chains sequenced from a single sample in a study of technical replicates of blood from several donors. Assay used: immunoSEQ multiplex PCR; TCRdb lists only in-frame clones, some missing. This repertoire shows roughly 76,000 clones, about 94% found once; its top ten account for about 0.4%. The sequenced sample consisted of T cells isolated from PBMCs. The receptors originated from a human donor in good health.

This clone was observed once. The chain employs TRBV9 and TRBJ1-1; D possibly corresponds to TRBD1 (5 bases). The CDR3 extends over 16 amino acids. Germline V CDR1 and CDR2: SGDLS, YYNGEE. V lost 2 bases to trimming and J lost 1 base, with 15 bases between them. The CDR3 region is CASSVQQDQGNTEAFF. In DNA form, the CDR3 reads TGTGCCAGCAGCGTCCAACAGGATCAAGGGAACACTGAAGCTTTCTTT.

The chain joins TRBV9 to TRBJ1-1; 7 nucleotides match TRBD1. The CDR3 has 14 amino acids. Germline CDR1 and CDR2: SGDLS and YYNGEE. Trimming took 2 bases from V and 6 from J; bases not matched to a gene: 7. CDR3 sequence reads: CASSVTGAVPEAFF. The CDR3 nucleotides read TGTGCCAGCAGCGTTACAGGGGCGGTTCCTGAAGCTTTCTTT.

The chain carries TRBV5-6 and TRBJ2-5, with a possible D match to TRBD1 (5 bases). The V gene lost 4 bases and the J gene lost 5 bases, with 21 bases spanning the gap. The CDR3 loop spans 16 amino acids. Germline V gene sequence: CDR1 SGHDT, CDR2 YYEEEE. In DNA, the CDR3 is TGTGCCAGCAGCCCCCTGGCCGGAGTCAGGGTGGAGACCCAGTACTTC. Its protein product is CASSPLAGVRVETQYF.

V and J are TRBV18 and TRBJ1-5; 8 nucleotides agree with TRBD1. Germline loops: CDR1 KGHSH, CDR2 LQKENI. Trimming at V came to 4 bases and at J to 4 bases, leaving 6 bases not matched to a gene. The CDR3 length is 15 residues. The CDR3 sequence: CASSQTRQGNQPQHF. The DNA of the CDR3 is TGTGCCAGCTCACAGACCCGACAGGGGAATCAGCCCCAGCATTTT.

This clone came up once. The chain has TRBV6-1 and TRBJ2-2, with TRBD1 matching 8 bases. Germline V gene lookup returns CDR1 MNHNS and CDR2 SASEGT. Trimming cost V 8 bases and J 7 bases; bases outside gene matches: 9. The CDR3 loop spans 14 amino acids. The CDR3 nucleotides read TGTGCCAGCGTTGGGACAGGTGACATCGGGGAGCTGTTTTTT. Translation: CASVGTGDIGELFF.

This chain connects TRBV5-1 to TRBJ2-3, with a possible D match to TRBD2 (6 bases). This CDR3 has 14 amino acids. V lost 1 base, J lost 2 bases, and 8 bases lay in between. Germline assignment: CDR1 SGHRS and CDR2 YFSETQ. CDR3 nucleotide sequence: TGCGCCAGCAGCTTGTGGGAGGCCACAGATACGCAGTATTTT. Protein product: CASSLWEATDTQYF.

The chain combines TRBV10-3 with TRBJ1-1; D is perhaps TRBD1 (5 bases). From germline, CDR1 is ENHRY and CDR2 SYGVKD. The CDR3 extends over 14 amino acids. V was trimmed by 5 bases and J by 1 base, leaving 11 bases between them. This chain's CDR3 is CAISSGFENTEAFF. CDR3 nucleotide sequence: TGTGCCATCAGTTCAGGGTTCGAGAACACTGAAGCTTTCTTT.

The genes are TRBV7-2 and TRBJ2-7; 11 bases line up with TRBD2. The germline V gene has CDR1 SGHTA and CDR2 FQGNSA. J lost 4 bases, V lost 5 bases, and 4 bases had no gene match. This CDR3 region has 14 residues. The CDR3 nucleotides are TGTGCCAGCAGCGGGACTAGCGGAACTTACGAGCAGTACTTC. Protein sequence: CASSGTSGTYEQYF.

Only one count was recorded for this clone. The rearrangement links TRBV15 to TRBJ2-7, with TRBD2 identical over 12 bases. V lost 1 base to trimming and J lost 5 bases; unmatched junction nucleotides: 9. Germline assignment: CDR1 LNHNV and CDR2 YYDKDF (reference sequence). The CDR3 covers 17 residues. This chain's CDR3 is CATSRALGLAGGNEQYF. The CDR3 DNA is TGTGCCACCAGCAGAGCTCTTGGTCTAGCGGGAGGGAACGAGCAGTACTTC.

The genes are TRBV7-6 and TRBJ1-2; D is undetermined. CDR1 is SGHVS, CDR2 FNYEAQ, per germline. The CDR3 runs to 14 residues. V was trimmed by 1 base and J by 8 bases, leaving 14 bases between them. CDR3 in DNA: TGTGCCAGCAGCTTAGGAAGAACGGCGGAAGGCTACACCTTC. As protein: CASSLGRTAEGYTF.

The chain employs TRBV7-2 and TRBJ1-5; D remains unclear. Germline assignment: CDR1 SGHTA and CDR2 FQGNSA. CDR3 length equals 12 residues. Trimming removed 6 bases at V and 9 bases at J, with 12 bases between. CDR3 amino acids: CASRWAGGPQHF. Written as DNA, the CDR3 is TGTGCCAGCAGGTGGGCCGGTGGGCCCCAGCATTTT.

V gene TRBV28 combines with J gene TRBJ2-7, with 8 bases that match TRBD2. This CDR3 region has 14 residues. V shed 6 bases, J shed 1 base, and the junction held 5 bases outside the gene matches. CDR1 is MDHEN, CDR2 SYDVKM, per germline. CDR3 sequence (DNA): TGTGCCAGCAGAGACCGGGGGGGATCCTACGAGCAGTACTTC. This sequence encodes CASRDRGGSYEQYF.